Listed here are 9 T cell receptor beta chains from one sample, sequenced in a study of OX40 agonist ivuxolimab in advanced cancers. The assay was immunoSEQ multiplex PCR, and TCRdb's table has in-frame clones only and misses some. The table records about 22,000 clones, just under 85% of them present only once. This sample comprised CD4+ or CD8+ T cells sorted from blood, obtained in a trial of the OX40 agonist ivuxolimab. Every receptor here comes from an adult with an advanced solid tumor such as melanoma, head and neck, liver or kidney cancer.

The chain carries TRBV29-1 and TRBJ2-7, with 8 bases matching TRBD2. The CDR3 has 15 amino acids. Germline V gene sequence: CDR1 SQVTM, CDR2 ANQGSEA. Trimming removed 4 bases from V and 1 base from J; junction bases left unmatched: 9. CDR3 in DNA: TGCAGCGTTGCCGAAGGGGCTAGCGGGTCCTACGAGCAGTACTTC. This sequence encodes CSVAEGASGSYEQYF.

This chain connects TRBV7-3 to TRBJ2-7, with D hard to call. The CDR3 covers 15 residues. Trimming removed 3 bases from V and 4 bases from J, with 16 bases in between. Germline CDR1 reads SGHTA; CDR2 reads FQGTGA. The CDR3 DNA sequence: TGTGCCAGCAGCTTTATCCCCTTCCCGTTATACGAGCAGTACTTC. It yields the protein CASSFIPFPLYEQYF.

The chain recombines TRBV28 with TRBJ2-7, with a possible D match to TRBD2 (6 bases). Trimming took 8 bases from V and 3 from J, leaving 23 bases between them. Germline CDR1 and CDR2: MDHEN and SYDVKM. The CDR3 spans 16 residues. The CDR3 reads CASGPGLLNGIYEQYF. CDR3 bases: TGTGCCAGCGGACCGGGACTTCTAAATGGGATCTACGAGCAGTACTTC.

This chain connects TRBV30 to TRBJ2-1; D uncertain. Germline V lookup: CDR1 GTSNPN, CDR2 SVGIG (reference sequence). The CDR3 consists of 11 residues. V was cut by 3 bases and J by 13 bases, with 13 bases left in between. The CDR3 loop reads CAWSDGPNQFF. CDR3 sequence (DNA): TGTGCCTGGAGCGATGGCCCCAACCAGTTCTTC. The variable domain in full, with the rest retrieved from reference TRBV30 and TRBJ2-1, is SQTIHQWPATLVQPVGSPLSLECTVEGTSNPNLYWYRQAAGRGLQLLFYSVGIGQISSEVPQNLSASRPQDRQFILSSKKLLLSDSGFYLCAWSDGPNQFFGPGTRLTVL.

This clone was counted a few times. The J gene is TRBJ2-7, the V gene TRBV9; TRBD2 might be the D (6 bases). The CDR3 sequence is 14 residues long. Trimming cost V 0 bases and J 6 bases, with 13 bases left between them. Germline values: CDR1 SGDLS, CDR2 YYNGEE. Here the CDR3 DNA reads TGTGCCAGCAGCGTAGGGGGCGGGGCCCGCGAGCAGTACTTC. Its translation: CASSVGGGAREQYF.

This clone was picked up one time. The rearrangement uses TRBV6-5 and TRBJ1-1; TRBD1 matches at 7 bases. This CDR3 is built from 15 residues. CDR1 MNHEY and CDR2 SVGAGI come from the germline V gene. J gave up 7 bases and V 5 bases, and 13 bases lay outside the gene matches. CDR3: CASSLGTALIFEAFF. The CDR3 DNA is TGTGCCAGCAGTCTTGGGACAGCACTAATCTTTGAAGCTTTCTTT.

This clone was recorded only once. V is TRBV30 and J is TRBJ2-7; D not resolved. Germline assignment: CDR1 GTSNPN and CDR2 SVGIG (reference sequence). The CDR3 loop spans 11 amino acids. Trimming stripped 1 base from V and 2 bases from J, with 3 bases between. The CDR3 loop reads CAWSETYEQYF. The CDR3 nucleotides are TGTGCCTGGAGTGAAACCTACGAGCAGTACTTC.

The sample holds many counts of this clone. The chain joins TRBV2 to TRBJ1-2; the match to TRBD1 covers 9 bases. The V gene's germline CDR1 is SNHLY and CDR2 FYNNEI. The CDR3 runs to 14 residues. J lost 5 bases, V lost 6 bases, and 7 bases had no gene match. CDR3 in DNA: TGTGCCAGCAGAGGTCGGGACAGGGAATATGGCTACACCTTC. It is translated as CASRGRDREYGYTF.

The chain uses TRBV6-5 and TRBJ2-1; D not resolved. Trimming left V 0 bases short and J 4 bases short, with 10 bases between. Germline CDR1 is MNHEY and CDR2 is SVGAGI. CDR3 length: 15 amino acids. CDR3 protein: CASSYSQSSYNEQFF. CDR3 bases: TGTGCCAGCAGTTACTCCCAATCCTCATACAATGAGCAGTTCTTC.